The 7 T cell receptor beta chains reported below all come from one sample, sequenced in a study of T cell clonality in common variable immunodeficiency. Method: immunoSEQ multiplex PCR; TCRdb's copy keeps in-frame clones and lacks some. This sample comprises around 34,000 clones, none seen once only. The sequencing input was peripheral blood mononuclear cells. The origin of the receptors is a person between 18 and 70 years old in good health.

This clone occurred many times. The read ends 3 residues shy of where the CDR3 ends; the end is completed using the germline J gene. V and J are TRBV29-1 and TRBJ2-1, with 8 bases fitting TRBD1. Germline loops: CDR1 SQVTM, CDR2 ANQGSEA. The V and J ends lost 7 bases and 8 bases, in that order; junction bases with no gene match: 16. The CDR3 length is 15 residues. The CDR3 sequence is CSGGTGGPAVHEQFF. The sequenced CDR3 bases are TGCAGCGGTGGGACAGGAGGGCCAGCAGTCCATGAG.

This clone appeared many times. The read comes to an end 3 residues before the CDR3 does, leaving the germline J gene to fill in the end. This chain uses TRBV20-1 with TRBJ1-1; the match to TRBD1 covers 8 bases. The J segment lost 1 base and the V segment lost 8 bases, leaving 9 bases of the junction unmatched. Germline V CDR1 and CDR2: DFQATT, SNEGSKA (reference sequence). There are 14 residues in the CDR3. CDR3 protein: CSRVGQGGNTEAFF. CDR3 DNA, as far as it was read: TGCAGTCGGGTTGGACAGGGTGGGAACACTGAA.

This clone occurred a few times. At one end, the junction sequence differs from germline, possibly due to a read error. The CDR3 end lies 3 residues beyond the end of the read and is filled in from the germline J gene. At the DNA level, this CDR3 is encoded by other sequences in the same sample as well. The chain carries TRBV18 and TRBJ2-7; TRBD1 matches at 9 bases. This CDR3 is 16 amino acids long. Germline V gives CDR1 KGHSH, CDR2 LQKENI. CDR3 DNA (partial): TGTGCCAGCTCGCCACTTTCGGGACAGGGATCCTACGAG. Translating it yields CASSPLSGQGSYE. The complete CDR3 sequence is CASSPLSGQGSYEQYF.

This clone was detected many times. The sequence runs out 3 residues before the end of the CDR3; the remainder is reconstructed from the germline J gene. The chain is built from TRBV7-9 and TRBJ1-1, with D perhaps matching TRBD1 (5 bases). V was pared by 3 bases and J by 1 base, with 9 bases between. The germline gives CDR1 SEHNR, CDR2 FQNEAQ (reference sequence). This CDR3 spans 14 amino acids. The CDR3 sequence is CASSLDTGNTEAFF. The CDR3 bases that were read are TGTGCCAGCAGCTTGGACACAGGGAACACTGAA.

This clone was detected ten times or more. The read is 3 residues too short to cover the CDR3 end, so that end is filled in from the germline J gene. This sequence joins TRBV10-1 and TRBJ1-1, with D tentatively TRBD1 (5 bases). Germline CDR1 WNHNN, CDR2 SYGVQD (reference sequence). The V gene lost 1 base and the J gene lost 5 bases, with 20 bases spanning the gap. CDR3 size: 17 residues. CDR3 loop: CASSEFRIGQGRTEAFF. Incomplete CDR3 DNA: TGCGCCAGCAGTGAGTTTCGTATCGGTCAGGGTAGGACTGAA.

This clone was recorded at least ten times. The read falls 3 residues short of the CDR3 end, and the missing part is taken from the germline J gene. The rearrangement links TRBV5-4 to TRBJ2-7; 9 bases map to TRBD2. The J segment lost 2 bases and the V segment lost 0 bases, leaving 3 bases of the junction unmatched. Germline CDR1 SGHNT, CDR2 YYREEE (reference sequence). This CDR3 spans 15 amino acids. The CDR3 region is CASSLAASGTYEQYF. The covered CDR3 bases are TGTGCCAGCAGCTTGGCGGCTAGCGGGACCTACGAG.

This clone was counted at least ten times. Read coverage stops 3 residues before the CDR3 terminus; the germline J gene supplies the remainder. The rearrangement links TRBV18 to TRBJ1-1; a weak D match, TRBD1 (5 bases). There are 13 residues in the CDR3. Deletions cut 2 bases from V and 4 bases from J, with 8 bases between. Per the germline V gene, CDR1 is KGHSH and CDR2 is LQKENI. The chain's CDR3 is CASSPGHGTEAFF. The covered CDR3 bases are TGTGCCAGCTCACCAGGACACGGCACTGAA.